Presented here are 16 T cell receptor beta chains from one specimen sequenced in a study of T cells in Graves' hyperthyroidism and ophthalmopathy. RNA transcripts were the template for amplifying TCR beta CDR3 regions. The TCR CDR3 was amplified in a first-round RT-PCR using the HTBI primer set. One entry per CDR3 protein, called by TCRdb with MiXCR from the multiplex PCR reads. Here the sample spans about 620,000 distinct CDR3 sequences, roughly 17% being singletons. Sequencing was performed on blood. These receptor sequences come from a woman between 25 and 40 years old with Graves' hyperthyroidism.

There are a few counts of this clonotype. The chain combines TRBV5-4 with TRBJ2-5; TRBD1 matches at 8 bases. The CDR3 loop spans 14 amino acids. V was clipped by 4 bases and J by 1 base; unmatched bases: 3. Germline lookup yields CDR1 SGHNT and CDR2 YYREEE (reference sequence). This CDR3 is CASSDTGGQETQYF. The CDR3 nucleotides read TGTGCCAGCAGCGACACAGGGGGCCAAGAGACCCAGTACTTC.

This clonotype was observed a few times. An end of the junction differs from the germline gene, which may be a read error. The chain links TRBV2 to TRBJ2-2; D possibly corresponds to TRBD2 (6 bases). CDR1 SNHLY and CDR2 FYNNEI come from the germline V gene. The length of the CDR3 is 14 residues. CDR3 DNA sequence: TGTGCCAGCAGTGAAGAAGGGTTCGGCGGGGAGCTGCTTTTT. Translated: CASSEEGFGGELLF.

The chain is built from TRBV7-6 and TRBJ2-1; D remains unclear. This CDR3 is built from 14 residues. Trimming removed 3 bases at V and 3 bases at J, with 9 bases between. Per the germline V gene, CDR1 is SGHVS and CDR2 is FNYEAQ. The CDR3 region has the DNA TGTGCCAGCAGCTTCTCTACTAACTACAATGAGCAGTTCTTC. Its translation is CASSFSTNYNEQFF.

This chain connects TRBV6-2 or TRBV6-3 to TRBJ2-7; maybe TRBD1 (5 bases). CDR1 MNHEY and CDR2 SVGEGT come from the germline V gene. V lost 6 bases and J 0 bases, leaving 15 bases between the germline ends. CDR3 length equals 15 residues. This chain's CDR3 is CASSLQANPSYEQYF. In DNA form, the CDR3 reads TGTGCCAGCAGCTTACAGGCTAACCCCTCCTACGAGCAGTACTTC.

V is TRBV9 and J is TRBJ2-5; D gene ambiguous. V was shortened by 1 base and J by 1 base, with 8 bases between the two germline ends. The CDR3 runs to 14 residues. Germline V gene lookup returns CDR1 SGDLS and CDR2 YYNGEE. CDR3: CASSVRGTQETQYF. The CDR3 bases are TGTGCCAGCAGCGTAAGAGGTACCCAAGAGACCCAGTACTTC.

The rearrangement joins TRBV6-1 to TRBJ2-7, with D uncertain. This CDR3 is 15 amino acids long. Germline CDR1 reads MNHNS; CDR2 reads SASEGT. V gave up 2 bases and J gave up 2 bases, with 13 bases separating them. The CDR3 sequence is CASSEWSDVTYEQYF. The CDR3 nucleotides read TGTGCCAGCAGTGAATGGAGCGATGTAACCTACGAGCAGTACTTC.

This clonotype was recorded a few times. The V gene is TRBV5-6, the J gene TRBJ2-4, with 10 positions matching TRBD2. Germline CDR1 SGHDT, CDR2 YYEEEE. The length of the CDR3 is 15 residues. V lost 3 bases and J lost 11; bases outside the gene matches: 11. CDR3 in amino acids: CASSSGASGSGVQYF. CDR3 nucleotide sequence: TGTGCCAGCAGCTCTGGGGCTAGCGGGAGTGGTGTTCAGTACTTC.

This clonotype has a count of ten or more. The chain employs TRBV29-1 and TRBJ1-4, with TRBD1 as a possible D gene (6 bases). Germline lookup yields CDR1 SQVTM and CDR2 ANQGSEA. Trimming cost V 3 bases and J 4 bases, with 15 bases left between them. The CDR3 length is 15 residues. DNA for the CDR3: TGCAGCGTTGATCGACAGGTGGAGGGTAATGAAAAACTGTTTTTT. This encodes CSVDRQVEGNEKLFF.

This clonotype has a count of ten or more. The V gene is TRBV27, the J gene TRBJ1-2; 8 bases agree with TRBD1. The germline CDR1 and CDR2 sequences are MNHEY and SMNVEV (reference sequence). The CDR3 contains 13 residues. Unmatched junction bases numbered 3, after V lost 3 bases and J lost 6 bases. The CDR3 DNA reads as TGTGCCAGCAGTTTTCCAGGGGGCGATGGCTACACCTTC. It encodes CASSFPGGDGYTF.

This clonotype was seen ten or more times. The rearrangement uses TRBV20-1 and TRBJ2-3; no clear D gene. Trimming took 5 bases from V and 2 from J, leaving 14 bases between them. Germline assignment: CDR1 DFQATT and CDR2 SNEGSKA (reference sequence). CDR3 length equals 14 residues. The CDR3, as DNA: TGCAGTGCTCGCAGGCGCGACCCCACAGATACGCAGTATTTT. Translating gives CSARRRDPTDTQYF.

The rearrangement joins TRBV19 to TRBJ2-7; 11 bases map to TRBD1. This CDR3 is built from 14 residues. The trim removed 5 bases at V and 5 bases at J, leaving 5 bases unmatched. Per the germline V gene, CDR1 is LNHDA and CDR2 is SQIVND (reference sequence). CDR3 nucleotide sequence: TGTGCCAGTAGTCGGGACAGGGGGTCGAACGAGCAGTACTTC. Its protein product is CASSRDRGSNEQYF.

This clonotype was recorded a few times. The V gene is TRBV7-9, the J gene TRBJ1-5, with D unclear. The CDR3 spans 14 residues. Trimming took off 5 bases at V and 5 bases at J, with 13 bases between the two ends. Germline CDR1 SEHNR, CDR2 FQNEAQ (reference sequence). In DNA form, the CDR3 reads TGTGCCAGCAGCCGTAAGGGTGAACATCAGCCCCAGCATTTT. It codes for CASSRKGEHQPQHF.

This clonotype has a count of ten or more. V and J are TRBV2 and TRBJ2-1; D gene uncertain. Per the germline V gene, CDR1 is SNHLY and CDR2 is FYNNEI. Trimming cost V 7 bases and J 10 bases, with 20 bases left between them. This CDR3 is built from 14 residues. The CDR3, as DNA: TGTGCCAGCACCTACGGGCCCCACGCCCGCGAGCAGTTCTTC. Translating it yields CASTYGPHAREQFF.

CDR3 in amino acids: CATSRDPGPYEQYF. The CDR3 coding sequence is TGTGCCACCAGCAGAGACCCAGGGCCCTACGAGCAGTACTTC. The chain joins TRBV15 to TRBJ2-7, with a tentative D call TRBD1 (5 bases). Germline CDR1 and CDR2: LNHNV and YYDKDF (reference sequence). The germline V and J ends were trimmed by 0 bases and 2 bases, with 8 bases remaining between them. The CDR3 spans 14 residues.

This chain joins TRBV27 and TRBJ2-6, with TRBD1 as a possible D gene (6 bases). CDR3 size: 23 residues. The germline V gene encodes CDR1 MNHEY and CDR2 SMNVEV (reference sequence). Trimming removed 9 bases at V and 2 bases at J, with 38 bases between. CDR3 bases: TGTGCCAGATCAACACCGTTCGGAACAGGGATCGAAGGTGGTCGGGCTGGGGCCAACGTCCTGACTTTC. Encoded protein: CARSTPFGTGIEGGRAGANVLTF. The variable domain in full, with the rest retrieved from reference TRBV27 and TRBJ2-6, is EAQVTQNPRYLITVTGKKLTVTCSQNMNHEYMSWYRQDPGLGLRQIYYSMNVEVTDKGDVPEGYKVSRKEKRNFPLILESPSPNQTSLYFCARSTPFGTGIEGGRAGANVLTFGAGSRLTVL.

This clonotype was counted ten times or more. This chain links TRBV3-1 with TRBJ2-1; 9 bases map to TRBD2. Germline CDR1 LGHDT, CDR2 YNNKEL (reference sequence). J lost 7 bases, V lost 2 bases, and 6 bases had no gene match. This CDR3 is built from 15 residues. The DNA for the CDR3 is TGTGCCAGCAGCCAAATAATAGCGGGGGCAAATGAGCAGTTCTTC. Translating gives CASSQIIAGANEQFF.